The next 14 T cell receptor beta chains were all read from a single sample in a study of blood T cell repertoires in COVID-19. The data were produced by immunoSEQ multiplex PCR, yet TCRdb's version contains in-frame clones alone and is incomplete. The sample has around 140,000 clones, around 86% seen once. Source material: peripheral blood. Receptors were obtained from a woman aged 60-75 years with active or convalescent COVID-19.

The chain carries TRBV27 and TRBJ2-3; D is unclear. Germline-derived CDR1 and CDR2 are MNHEY and SMNVEV (reference sequence). The length of the CDR3 is 11 residues. With 6 bases removed from V and 3 bases from J, the gap between germline ends came to 4 bases. In DNA, the CDR3 is TGTGCCAGCAGATCGACAGATACGCAGTATTTT. Translation gives CASRSTDTQYF.

The chain recombines TRBV7-8 with TRBJ2-1, with 12 bases matching TRBD2. CDR1 is SGHVS, CDR2 FQNEAQ, per germline. V lost 2 bases to trimming and J lost 8 bases; unmatched junction nucleotides: 19. The CDR3 covers 20 residues. In DNA, the CDR3 is TGTGCCAGCAGCTTAACGGGATTCCCCGGACTAGCGGGACCGCGGGATGAGCAGTTCTTC. It translates to CASSLTGFPGLAGPRDEQFF.

V and J are TRBV6-6 and TRBJ2-3, with D possibly TRBD2 on 5 matching bases. The CDR3 covers 16 residues. Trimming took off 6 bases at V and 2 bases at J, with 18 bases between the two ends. Germline CDR1 MNHNY, CDR2 SVGAGI (reference sequence). The DNA for the CDR3 is TGTGCCAGCAGCCACCAGGACTTATTGCTCACAGATACGCAGTATTTT. It codes for CASSHQDLLLTDTQYF.

Comment on this clone: The same CDR3 is also encoded by other DNA sequences in this sample. The chain is built from TRBV6-5 and TRBJ1-1; 9 nucleotides agree with TRBD1. The CDR3 runs to 13 residues. CDR1 is MNHEY and CDR2 is SVGAGI in the germline V gene. V shed 6 bases, J shed 2 bases, and the junction held 1 base outside the gene matches. The CDR3 loop reads CASRDRGNTEAFF. The CDR3 nucleotides read TGTGCCAGCAGGGACAGGGGTAACACTGAAGCTTTCTTT.

The chain is built from TRBV2 and TRBJ1-5, with 8 nucleotides matching TRBD1. CDR3 length equals 14 residues. Per germline, CDR1 SNHLY and CDR2 FYNNEI. J was trimmed by 7 bases and V by 5 bases; bases with no gene match: 7. CDR3 coding DNA: TGTGCCAGCAGTCCTGACAGGGGTTGGCAGCCCCAGCATTTT. This encodes CASSPDRGWQPQHF.

V gene TRBV5-1 combines with J gene TRBJ2-3, with 9 bases that match TRBD1. CDR1 SGHRS and CDR2 YFSETQ come from the germline V gene. The CDR3 is 16 residues long. Trimming removed 0 bases from V and 2 bases from J; junction bases left unmatched: 4. The CDR3 protein is CASSLGRDRVTDTQYF. CDR3 DNA sequence: TGCGCCAGCAGCTTGGGACGGGACAGGGTCACAGATACGCAGTATTTT.

This rearrangement joins TRBV5-6 to TRBJ1-6; D is possibly TRBD1 (6 bases). CDR1 is SGHDT and CDR2 is YYEEEE in the germline V gene. The CDR3 loop spans 15 amino acids. V dropped 4 bases and J dropped 3 bases, with 11 bases sitting between them. CDR3 DNA: TGTGCCAGCAGCCTTGGACAGAACTATAATTCACCCCTCCACTTT. Translation gives CASSLGQNYNSPLHF.

The chain couples TRBV7-2 to TRBJ2-7, with D perhaps TRBD2 (6 bases). CDR1 SGHTA and CDR2 FQGNSA come from the germline V gene. The CDR3 is 16 residues long. V lost 1 base to trimming and J lost 2 bases, with 15 bases between them. CDR3 sequence (DNA): TGTGCCAGCAGCTTAGGGGGAGGCGGATCAACCTACGAGCAGTACTTC. Translation: CASSLGGGGSTYEQYF. The whole variable domain, remainder taken from reference TRBV7-2 and TRBJ2-7, is GAGVSQSPSNKVTEKGKDVELRCDPISGHTALYWYRQSLGQGLEFLIYFQGNSAPDKSGLPSDRFSAERTGGSVSTLTIQRTQQEDSAVYLCASSLGGGGSTYEQYFGPGTRLTVT.

This clone was found a few times. The gene calls are TRBV7-9 and TRBJ2-2, with D maybe TRBD1 (5 bases). The CDR3 runs to 14 residues. Germline loops: CDR1 SEHNR, CDR2 FQNEAQ (reference sequence). V was trimmed by 2 bases and J by 6 bases, leaving 10 bases between them. Here the CDR3 DNA reads TGTGCCAGCAGCTTACCAGGGTATGCCGGGGAGCTGTTTTTT. Protein product: CASSLPGYAGELFF.

This chain uses TRBV27 with TRBJ2-2, with 9 positions matching TRBD2. Trimming at V came to 1 base and at J to 4 bases, leaving 1 base not matched to a gene. The CDR3 is 15 residues long. Per the germline V gene, CDR1 is MNHEY and CDR2 is SMNVEV (reference sequence). The CDR3 DNA is TGTGCCAGCAGTTTATTAGCGGGGGCCACCGGGGAGCTGTTTTTT. Protein sequence: CASSLLAGATGELFF.

This chain links TRBV5-1 with TRBJ1-1; D is perhaps TRBD1 (6 bases). V lost 2 bases and J lost 1, with 9 bases in between. The CDR3 runs to 14 residues. The germline V gene encodes CDR1 SGHRS and CDR2 YFSETQ. CDR3 in amino acids: CASSFKQGNTEAFF. The CDR3 nucleotides are TGCGCCAGCAGCTTTAAACAGGGGAACACTGAAGCTTTCTTT.

The chain uses TRBV5-1 and TRBJ2-6; D is ambiguous. The V end lost 4 bases, the J end lost 4 bases, and 12 bases lay between the germline ends. This CDR3 spans 15 amino acids. Germline V gives CDR1 SGHRS, CDR2 YFSETQ. CDR3 amino acids: CASSLDPRGANVLTF. The CDR3, as DNA: TGCGCCAGCAGCCTGGACCCGCGGGGGGCCAACGTCCTGACTTTC.

This clone was found once. The rearrangement links TRBV24-1 to TRBJ2-3, with D tentatively TRBD1 (6 bases). The CDR3 contains 13 residues. Per germline, CDR1 KGHDR and CDR2 SFDVKD. V was cut by 5 bases and J by 5 bases, with 10 bases left in between. CDR3 protein: CATSGTVEDTQYF. The CDR3 bases are TGTGCCACCAGTGGGACAGTGGAAGATACGCAGTATTTT.

The J gene is TRBJ1-6, the V gene TRBV20-1; D possibly corresponds to TRBD1 (6 bases). The V end was cut by 3 bases, the J end by 5 bases, with 14 bases between. The length of the CDR3 is 15 residues. In germline, CDR1 is DFQATT, CDR2 SNEGSKA (reference sequence). CDR3 coding DNA: TGCAGTGCTAGTTTCAGGGGCCCTAATAATTCACCCCTCCACTTT. This translates into CSASFRGPNNSPLHF.